These 8 T cell receptor beta chains were all obtained from the same sample, sequenced in a study of CD4 T cells in relation to SARS-CoV-2 and coronaviruses. Before the COVID-19 pandemic, during about 2011-2019, CD4+ T cells were taken from unexposed donors. After about 10 days of culture, CD4+ T cells were isolated. Measured with immunoSEQ multiplex PCR; TCRdb has only the in-frame clones, and not every one. The table records fewer than 25,000 clones, more than 60% of them present only once. Their antigen targets remain unknown. Sequencing input: CD4+ T cells from PBMCs, cultured in vitro. These receptor sequences come from a human donor in good health.

The chain links TRBV5-6 to TRBJ1-2, with a possible D match to TRBD1 (5 bases). The CDR3 runs 16 residues. Germline assignment: CDR1 SGHDT and CDR2 YYEEEE. Deletions cut 1 base from V and 0 bases from J, with 13 bases between. CDR3 sequence reads: CASSLSERGANYGYTF. As DNA, the CDR3 is TGTGCCAGCAGCTTGTCCGAAAGAGGGGCTAACTATGGCTACACCTTC.

The sample holds one count of this clone. V gene TRBV16 combines with J gene TRBJ1-2; no clear D. V gave up 2 bases and J gave up 7 bases, with 14 bases separating them. Per germline, CDR1 KGHSY and CDR2 FQNENV. CDR3 length equals 14 residues. The CDR3 region is CASSQTVANAGYTF. CDR3 DNA sequence: TGTGCCAGCAGCCAAACAGTTGCCAACGCTGGCTACACCTTC.

The genes are TRBV10-1 and TRBJ2-3; 12 nucleotides agree with TRBD2. After removal of 4 bases from V and 1 base from J, the junction contained 3 bases not matched to a gene. CDR1 WNHNN and CDR2 SYGVQD come from the germline V gene (reference sequence). The CDR3 spans 16 residues. The CDR3 sequence is CASSGTSGERTDTQYF. The DNA for the CDR3 is TGCGCCAGCAGTGGGACTAGCGGGGAGCGCACAGATACGCAGTATTTT.

The V and J genes are TRBV5-1 and TRBJ2-1; perhaps TRBD2 as D (6 bases). The V and J ends lost 0 bases and 6 bases respectively, with 10 bases between them. CDR1 and CDR2 from the germline V gene are SGHRS and YFSETQ. This CDR3 region has 14 residues. DNA for the CDR3: TGCGCCAGCAGCTTGGAGGCGGGACGCAATGAGCAGTTCTTC. It translates to CASSLEAGRNEQFF.

This clone was recorded a few times. The genes are TRBV30 and TRBJ1-3; no clear D. This CDR3 has 14 residues. Germline CDR1 and CDR2: GTSNPN and SVGIG (reference sequence). V was shortened by 5 bases and J by 0 bases, with 11 bases between the two germline ends. CDR3 sequence reads: CAWGSGTSGNTIYF. CDR3 in DNA: TGTGCCTGGGGGAGTGGCACCTCTGGAAACACCATATATTTT.

This clone was observed a handful of times. This chain joins TRBV3-1 (or the pseudogene TRBV3-2) and TRBJ2-7; D is ambiguous. Germline V CDR1 and CDR2: LGHDT, YNNKEL (reference sequence). V shed 1 base and J shed 1 base, with 2 bases lying between them. The CDR3 consists of 12 residues. For the CDR3, the DNA is TGTGCCAGCAGCCAAGTTTCCTACGAGCAGTACTTC. Translated: CASSQVSYEQYF.

The rearrangement uses TRBV19 and TRBJ2-4, with 7 nucleotides matching TRBD1. The germline V gene has CDR1 LNHDA and CDR2 SQIVND (reference sequence). The CDR3 loop spans 13 amino acids. V was pared by 5 bases and J by 6 bases, with 4 bases of the junction left unmatched. The CDR3 here is CASSSRDRNIQYF. The CDR3 DNA follows: TGTGCCAGTAGTTCCCGGGACAGAAACATTCAGTACTTC. The variable domain in full, completed from reference TRBV19 and TRBJ2-4, reads DGGITQSPKYLFRKEGQNVTLSCEQNLNHDAMYWYRQDPGQGLRLIYYSQIVNDFQKGDIAEGYSVSREKKESFPLTVTSAQKNPTAFYLCASSSRDRNIQYFGAGTRLSVL.

DNA of the CDR3: TGTGCCAGCAGCTTATTTACGTGGGGATGGGAGACCCAGTACTTC. Its translation: CASSLFTWGWETQYF. This chain joins TRBV7-2 and TRBJ2-5; no firm D call. Deletions cut 2 bases from V and 5 bases from J, with 15 bases between. CDR3 size: 15 residues. From germline, CDR1 is SGHTA and CDR2 FQGNSA.